Listed here is a single T cell receptor (beta chain). In its sample, this clonotype was seen a few times. Its antigen is still unknown. No clone much larger than this one lies a single base away; base qualities are absent. The TCR beta CDR3 regions were amplified from the RNA transcripts. The TCR CDR3 was subjected to a first round of RT-PCR using the HTBI primer set and the Qiagen OneStep RT-PCR kit. The libraries were constructed in a second round of multiplex PCR and then size-selected and purified. Libraries were sequenced paired-end with 100 bp reads on an Illumina HiSeq2000. The authors' analysis ran thus. Raw data were processed with SOAPnuke, discarding reads with adapters, uncalled bases, mean Phred below 15, or no exact constant-primer or identifier match. COPE v1.2.5 was used to merge high-quality paired reads, and clonotypes were defined as unique nucleotide sequences. Clonotypes were aligned to IMGT TRBV, TRBD and TRBJ reference segments using MiTCR v1.1. The analysis included only V-J combinations with a frequency above 0.0001, which together covered around 99% of the repertoires. A TCS score was defined as the ratio of F50 (clonal expansion) to E x V (chaos), with BLOSUM62-based TCRdist applied between CDR3 peptides within each V-J. Welch's t-statistics and random forest reduced 500 to 550 V-J features to 13, which were used in a naive Bayes classifier (R e1071). TCRdb reprocessed the public reads (quality trimming at Q25 with fastp, clone calling with MiXCR) and kept in-frame beta chains. A single entry per CDR3 protein holds the most common genes and DNA from its merged rows. For this entry, the V and J calls and clone size follow TCRdb and not the study's own pipeline. This sample is represented by some 700,000 distinct CDR3 sequences; roughly 17% of them were singletons. The top ten constitute around 16% of the sample.

This sample was included in a study of T cells in Graves' hyperthyroidism and ophthalmopathy (dated by TCRdb to the late 2010s). With regard to the full study: Peripheral blood was sampled at the time of initial diagnosis, prior to any treatment. To identify TCR V-J signatures that set the groups apart, the researchers used a discovery cohort of about a hundred patients, made up of about 44 with Graves' ophthalmopathy and 55 to 65 with stable Graves' hyperthyroidism. Prospective prediction of ophthalmopathy was tested in an independent validation cohort of fewer than 20 hyperthyroidism patients and approximately 17 patients who later progressed to ophthalmopathy. The 90 to 100 discovery patients were randomly divided into training and test sets at a 7:3 ratio. The study also compared thyroid tissue and blood T-cell repertoires from roughly six Graves' hyperthyroidism patients. Following sampling, methimazole starting at 30 mg daily was given to hyperthyroidism patients, and high-dose intravenous methylprednisolone was given to ophthalmopathy patients. TCR Vbeta CDR3 sequencing of 135 peripheral blood samples (under 45 ophthalmopathy, about 75 hyperthyroidism and roughly 17 progressor patients) is reported in the paper.

The full study reports these points: A model built on a 13 V-J signature distinguished ophthalmopathy from stable hyperthyroidism, reaching around 90% sensitivity and 81.08% specificity in cross-validation and 80%/75% in testing. Blood samples also contained most of the expanded thyroid clonotypes (frequency above 0.001), which suggests that blood repertoires may reflect thyroid immune responses. Sample size was not statistically predetermined, and blinding of investigators to group allocation was not performed. During validation, the model predicted progression to ophthalmopathy a median of about 5.9 months ahead of onset, with around 71% sensitivity and more than 72% specificity.

The CDR3, from cysteine to phenylalanine, totals 11 residues. Of all the DNA, just the CDR3 is kept, 33 bases in frame from base 1. From a lookup of the germline V gene, CDR1 and CDR2 are WSHSY and SAAADI. Deletion took 10 bases off V and 1 base off J, with a span of 8 bases between the germline ends. Graves' hyperthyroidism was defined as stable when no progression to ophthalmopathy occurred over 18 months of follow-up. Hyperthyroidism patients were newly diagnosed, had a disease duration of under 2 months, and were aged 18 to 65 years. The study excluded patients with uncontrolled infections, other autoimmune diseases, pregnancy or lactation. Diagnoses were established on the basis of clinical symptoms, serum thyroxine and TRAb, thyroid ultrasound, and orbital computed tomography. PBMCs were separated from 10 ml of fresh peripheral blood using Ficoll-Paque density gradient centrifugation. Total RNA was extracted with Trizol reagent, and quality was checked on an Agilent 2100 Bioanalyzer.

This receptor was taken from a man in his forties or fifties with Graves' hyperthyroidism. What was sequenced was blood. The chain is made from TRBV10-2 and TRBJ2-7; the D gene cannot be named for sure. The CDR3 here reads CATAHSYEQYF. The nucleotide sequence is TGCGCCACCGCGCATTCCTACGAGCAGTACTTC.